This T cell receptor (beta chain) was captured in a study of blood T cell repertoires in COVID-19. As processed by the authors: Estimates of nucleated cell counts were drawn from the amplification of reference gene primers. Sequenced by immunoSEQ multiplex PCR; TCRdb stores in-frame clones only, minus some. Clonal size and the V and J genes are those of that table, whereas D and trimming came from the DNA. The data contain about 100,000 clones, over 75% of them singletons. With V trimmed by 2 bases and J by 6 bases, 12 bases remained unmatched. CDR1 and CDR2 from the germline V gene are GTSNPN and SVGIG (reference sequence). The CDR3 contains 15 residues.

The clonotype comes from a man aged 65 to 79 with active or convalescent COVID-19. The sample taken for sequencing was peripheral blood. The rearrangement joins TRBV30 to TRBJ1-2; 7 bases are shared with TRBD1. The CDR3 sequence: CAWSRITGDPDGYTF. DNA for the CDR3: TGTGCCTGGAGTCGGATAACAGGGGATCCGGATGGCTACACCTTC.